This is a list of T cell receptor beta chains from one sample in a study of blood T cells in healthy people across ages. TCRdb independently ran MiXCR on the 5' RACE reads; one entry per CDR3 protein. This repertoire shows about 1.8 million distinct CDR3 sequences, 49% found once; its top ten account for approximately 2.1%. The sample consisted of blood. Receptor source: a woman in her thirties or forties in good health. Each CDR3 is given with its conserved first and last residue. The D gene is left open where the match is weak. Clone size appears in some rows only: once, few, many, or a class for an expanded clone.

CASSYSHDTDTQYF,TGTGCCAGCAGTTACTCGCATGACACAGATACGCAGTATTTT,TRBV6-6,-,-,TRBJ2-3
CASSATSGGLFTDTQYF,TGTGCCAGCAGCGCTACTAGCGGGGGCCTTTTCACAGATACGCAGTATTTT,TRBV9,-,TRBD2,TRBJ2-3
CASSQDTIGRRTLAKNIQYF,TGTGCCAGCAGCCAAGACACCATCGGGCGGCGAACACTAGCCAAAAACATTCAGTACTTC,TRBV3-1,-,-,TRBJ2-4
CASSLYALTEGGDSPLHF,TGTGCCAGCAGTTTATACGCCCTTACAGAGGGAGGGGATTCACCCCTCCACTTT,TRBV27,once,-,TRBJ1-6
CASSSPSGERATQYF,TGCGCCAGCAGCTCGCCTAGCGGGGAACGGGCGACCCAGTACTTC,TRBV5-1,-,TRBD2,TRBJ2-5
CASSSGTAETQYF,TGCGCCAGCAGCTCCGGGACAGCAGAGACCCAGTACTTC,TRBV5-1,-,TRBD1,TRBJ2-5
CSAGVVFRDSLQETQYF,TGCAGTGCTGGCGTTGTTTTCCGGGACAGCCTCCAAGAGACCCAGTACTTC,TRBV20-1,-,TRBD1,TRBJ2-5
CSARGVGLNEQYF,TGCAGTGCTAGAGGGGTTGGGCTTAATGAGCAGTACTTC,TRBV20-1,-,-,TRBJ2-5
CSASNRGPYTF,TGCAGTGCTAGTAATCGGGGGCCCTACACCTTC,TRBV20-1,-,-,TRBJ1-2
CASTTQGGQETQYF,TGTGCCAGCACTACCCAGGGGGGCCAAGAGACCCAGTACTTC,TRBV27,-,-,TRBJ2-5
CASSQGPGTGGVNEQFF,TGCGCCAGCAGCCAAGGGCCCGGGACAGGGGGGGTCAATGAGCAGTTCTTC,TRBV4-1,few,TRBD1,TRBJ2-1
CASSPLGSGGANEQFF,TGTGCCAGCAGCCCACTAGGTAGCGGGGGGGCCAATGAGCAGTTCTTC,TRBV27,-,TRBD2,TRBJ2-1
CASSVGSTANTEAFF,TGTGCCAGCAGCGTAGGTTCGACGGCTAACACTGAAGCTTTCTTT,TRBV9,-,-,TRBJ1-1
CASSFEGDRGGQPQHF,TGTGCCAGCAGCTTTGAAGGTGACAGGGGGGGGCAGCCCCAGCATTTT,TRBV5-6,-,TRBD1,TRBJ1-5
CASGTSVYEQYF,TGTGCCAGCGGGACTAGCGTTTACGAGCAGTACTTC,TRBV27,few,TRBD2,TRBJ2-7
CASSLATAGKHF,TGTGCCAGCAGTTTAGCGACAGCGGGTAAGCATTTT,TRBV12-3/TRBV12-4,-,-,TRBJ1-5
CASSTGQSYEQYF,TGTGCCAGCAGTACGGGACAGTCCTACGAGCAGTACTTC,TRBV6-5,many,TRBD1,TRBJ2-7
CASSQEGRLYSYNEQFF,TGCGCCAGCAGCCAAGAAGGGAGACTTTACTCCTACAATGAGCAGTTCTTC,TRBV4-3,few,-,TRBJ2-1
CASGPHKGYEQYF,TGTGCCAGCGGTCCTCACAAGGGCTACGAGCAGTACTTC,TRBV7-4,-,-,TRBJ2-7
CATSTRQSSYGYTF,TGTGCCACCAGCACACGACAGAGCTCCTATGGCTACACCTTC,TRBV15,-,-,TRBJ1-2
CSALLQRLNTF,TGCAGTGCCCTACTACAAAGATTAAACACCTTC,TRBV20-1,-,-,TRBJ1-2
CATSRTDYGYTF,TGTGCCACCAGCAGGACGGACTATGGCTACACCTTC,TRBV15,-,-,TRBJ1-2
CASSLAGTVGDTQYF,TGTGCCAGCAGTTTAGCGGGGACAGTGGGGGATACGCAGTATTTT,TRBV12-3/TRBV12-4,-,TRBD1,TRBJ2-3
CASRKQGAGTDTQYF,TGCGCCAGCAGAAAACAGGGGGCGGGCACAGATACGCAGTATTTT,TRBV4-3,few,TRBD1,TRBJ2-3
CAISENQDYGYTF,TGTGCCATCAGTGAGAATCAGGACTATGGCTACACCTTC,TRBV10-3,few,-,TRBJ1-2
CASSAWAPRDRGAYEQYF,TGTGCCAGCAGCGCGTGGGCTCCACGGGACAGGGGGGCGTACGAGCAGTACTTC,TRBV7-2,-,TRBD1,TRBJ2-7
CASSPLAGPENEQFF,TGCGCCAGCAGCCCGCTAGCGGGGCCCGAGAATGAGCAGTTCTTC,TRBV4-1,-,TRBD2,TRBJ2-1
CASSQDSARGIEQFF,TGCGCCAGCAGCCAAGATTCGGCCCGGGGGATTGAGCAGTTCTTC,TRBV4-3,few,-,TRBJ2-1
CAISDGATGNNEQFF,TGTGCCATCAGCGACGGAGCGACAGGGAACAATGAGCAGTTCTTC,TRBV10-3,-,TRBD1,TRBJ2-1
CASSLALDSSYNSPLHF,TGCGCCAGCAGCCTTGCCTTGGACAGCTCCTATAATTCACCCCTCCACTTT,TRBV4-3,few,-,TRBJ1-6
CASSHGGTAQETQYF,TGTGCCAGCAGTCACGGTGGGACAGCGCAAGAGACCCAGTACTTC,TRBV6-5,-,TRBD1,TRBJ2-5
CASSYRTGRVEETQYF,TGTGCCAGCAGCTACCGGACAGGGCGGGTGGAGGAGACCCAGTACTTC,TRBV7-2,-,TRBD1,TRBJ2-5
CATSDPTGGKNIQYF,TGTGCCACCAGTGATCCGACAGGGGGTAAAAACATTCAGTACTTC,TRBV24-1,few,TRBD1,TRBJ2-4
CASSRRGGGGEQFF,TGTGCCAGCAGCCGGCGGGGGGGCGGCGGTGAGCAGTTCTTC,TRBV7-2,-,TRBD2,TRBJ2-1
CASSAAPPGVRIDRVQETQYF,TGTGCCAGCAGCGCCGCCCCGCCCGGGGTACGGATCGACAGGGTCCAAGAGACCCAGTACTTC,TRBV6-2/TRBV6-3,-,TRBD1,TRBJ2-5
CASSLVWDIQETQYF,TGTGCCAGCAGCTTAGTATGGGACATACAAGAGACCCAGTACTTC,TRBV7-2,-,-,TRBJ2-5
CASRTDRNEKLFF,TGTGCCAGCAGGACCGACAGGAATGAAAAACTGTTTTTT,TRBV3-1,-,-,TRBJ1-4
CGASGTGGYNEQFF,TGCGGTGCTTCCGGGACAGGGGGGTACAATGAGCAGTTCTTC,TRBV20-1,-,TRBD1,TRBJ2-1
CSVVVDYEQYF,TGCAGCGTTGTAGTGGACTACGAGCAGTACTTC,TRBV29-1,-,-,TRBJ2-7
CASSQDWGGYNEQFF,TGCGCCAGCAGCCAAGATTGGGGGGGATACAATGAGCAGTTCTTC,TRBV4-3,few,TRBD2,TRBJ2-1
CASSYQGSGHEQYF,TGTGCCAGCAGTTACCAAGGAAGTGGCCACGAGCAGTACTTC,TRBV28,-,-,TRBJ2-7
CSVAGANSYEQYF,TGCAGCGTTGCAGGGGCCAACTCCTACGAGCAGTACTTC,TRBV29-1,few,-,TRBJ2-7
CASSLTDRGTKGYTF,TGTGCCAGCAGCTTAACCGACAGGGGCACTAAGGGCTACACCTTC,TRBV12-3/TRBV12-4,-,TRBD1,TRBJ1-2
CASSFHTGVNSPLHF,TGTGCCAGCAGCTTCCATACAGGGGTAAATTCACCCCTCCACTTT,TRBV7-2,few,TRBD1,TRBJ1-6
CASSLDPPLAGGPGETQYF,TGTGCCAGCAGCTTAGATCCCCCACTAGCGGGGGGGCCGGGAGAGACCCAGTACTTC,TRBV11-2,few,TRBD2,TRBJ2-5
CASSQEGTPGLYGYTF,TGCGCCAGCAGCCAAGAAGGCACGCCTGGACTCTATGGCTACACCTTC,TRBV4-1,few,-,TRBJ1-2
CASSYGGGLYNEQFF,TGTGCCAGCAGTTACGGCGGGGGGCTTTACAATGAGCAGTTCTTC,TRBV6-6,-,TRBD2,TRBJ2-1
CATFSGKLQETQYF,TGTGCCACCTTCTCGGGGAAGTTACAAGAGACCCAGTACTTC,TRBV24-1,-,-,TRBJ2-5
CASSFRSGGGIGEQFF,TGCGCCAGCAGTTTCAGGAGCGGTGGGGGGATTGGTGAGCAGTTCTTC,TRBV27,-,-,TRBJ2-1
CASSGQRNTEAFF,TGTGCCAGCAGTGGACAGAGGAACACTGAAGCTTTCTTT,TRBV6-6,-,-,TRBJ1-1
CSARRSASPLHF,TGCAGTGCTAGACGGTCAGCTTCACCCCTCCACTTT,TRBV20-1,few,-,TRBJ1-6
CASSSTGGDYTF,TGTGCCAGCAGCTCTACAGGGGGCGACTACACCTTC,TRBV7-2,many,TRBD1,TRBJ1-2
CASGTLGQETQYF,TGTGCCAGCGGGACACTGGGTCAAGAGACCCAGTACTTC,TRBV6-2/TRBV6-3,-,-,TRBJ2-5